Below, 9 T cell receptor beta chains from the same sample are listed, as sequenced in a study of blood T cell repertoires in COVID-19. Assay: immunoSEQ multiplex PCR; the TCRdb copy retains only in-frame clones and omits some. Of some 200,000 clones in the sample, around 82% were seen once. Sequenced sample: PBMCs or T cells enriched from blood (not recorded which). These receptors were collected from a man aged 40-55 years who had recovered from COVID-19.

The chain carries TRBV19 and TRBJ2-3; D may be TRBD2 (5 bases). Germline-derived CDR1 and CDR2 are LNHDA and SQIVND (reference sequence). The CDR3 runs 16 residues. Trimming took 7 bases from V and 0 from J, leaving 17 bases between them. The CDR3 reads CASTHSRGRSTDTQYF. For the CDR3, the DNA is TGTGCCAGTACCCACTCAAGAGGGAGAAGCACAGATACGCAGTATTTT.

The CDR3 spells CASRPDTTSGNTIYF. CDR3 nucleotides: TGTGCCAGCAGACCGGACACAACCTCTGGAAACACCATATATTTT. V and J are TRBV6-5 and TRBJ1-3; D perhaps matches TRBD1 (5 bases). The V and J ends lost 6 bases and 0 bases respectively, with 12 bases between them. Germline-derived CDR1 and CDR2 are MNHEY and SVGAGI. This CDR3 is 15 amino acids long.

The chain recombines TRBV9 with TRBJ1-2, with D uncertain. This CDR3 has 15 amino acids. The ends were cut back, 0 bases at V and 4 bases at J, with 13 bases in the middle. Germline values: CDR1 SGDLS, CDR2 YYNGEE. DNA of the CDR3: TGTGCCAGCAGCGTAGAAGTCACCCCGGGCTATGGCTACACCTTC. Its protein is CASSVEVTPGYGYTF.

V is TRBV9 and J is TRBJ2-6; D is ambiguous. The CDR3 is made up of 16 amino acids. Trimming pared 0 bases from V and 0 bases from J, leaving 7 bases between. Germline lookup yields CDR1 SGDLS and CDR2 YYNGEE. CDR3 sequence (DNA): TGTGCCAGCAGCGTAGCCGCGGACTCTGGGGCCAACGTCCTGACTTTC. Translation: CASSVAADSGANVLTF.

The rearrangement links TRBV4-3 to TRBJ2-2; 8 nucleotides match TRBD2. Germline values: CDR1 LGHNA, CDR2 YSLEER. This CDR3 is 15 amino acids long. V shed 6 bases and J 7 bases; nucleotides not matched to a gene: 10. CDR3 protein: CASSSSGGRSGELFF. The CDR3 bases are TGCGCCAGCAGTTCCTCGGGCGGGAGGAGCGGGGAGCTGTTTTTT.

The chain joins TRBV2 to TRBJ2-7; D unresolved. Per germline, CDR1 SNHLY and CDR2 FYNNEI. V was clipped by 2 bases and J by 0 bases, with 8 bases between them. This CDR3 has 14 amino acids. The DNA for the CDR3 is TGTGCCAGCAGTGAATCAAGGAGCTCCTACGAGCAGTACTTC. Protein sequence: CASSESRSSYEQYF.

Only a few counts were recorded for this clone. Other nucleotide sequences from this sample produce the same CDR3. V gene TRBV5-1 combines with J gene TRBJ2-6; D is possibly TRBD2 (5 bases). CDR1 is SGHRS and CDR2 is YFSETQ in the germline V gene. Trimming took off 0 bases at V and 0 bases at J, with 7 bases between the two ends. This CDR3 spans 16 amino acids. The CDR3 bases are TGCGCCAGCAGCTTGGAAAGCGGCTCTGGGGCCAACGTCCTGACTTTC. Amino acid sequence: CASSLESGSGANVLTF.

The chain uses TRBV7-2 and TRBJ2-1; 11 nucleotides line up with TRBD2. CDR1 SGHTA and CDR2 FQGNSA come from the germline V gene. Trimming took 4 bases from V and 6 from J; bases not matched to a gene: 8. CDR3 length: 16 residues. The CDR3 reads CASSSWGTSGLNEQFF. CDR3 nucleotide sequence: TGTGCCAGCAGCTCCTGGGGGACTAGCGGACTCAATGAGCAGTTCTTC.

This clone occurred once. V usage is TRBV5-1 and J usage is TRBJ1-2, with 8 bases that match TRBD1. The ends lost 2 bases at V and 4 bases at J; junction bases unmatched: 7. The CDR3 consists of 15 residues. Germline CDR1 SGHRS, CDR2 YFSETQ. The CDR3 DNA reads TGCGCCAGCAGCTTCTCGACAGGGGAGATCTATGGCTACACCTTC. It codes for CASSFSTGEIYGYTF.